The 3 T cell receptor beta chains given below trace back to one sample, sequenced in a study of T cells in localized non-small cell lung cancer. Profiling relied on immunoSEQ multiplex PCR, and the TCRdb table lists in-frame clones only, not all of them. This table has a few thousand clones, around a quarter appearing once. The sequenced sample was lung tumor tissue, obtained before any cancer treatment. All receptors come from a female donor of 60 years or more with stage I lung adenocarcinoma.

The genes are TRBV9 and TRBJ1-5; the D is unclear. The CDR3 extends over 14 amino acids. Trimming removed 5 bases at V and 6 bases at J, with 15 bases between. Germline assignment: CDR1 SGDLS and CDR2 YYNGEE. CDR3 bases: TGTGCCAGCAGTAAAGCGGGAGGGAGTCAGCCCCAGCATTTT. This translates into CASSKAGGSQPQHF.

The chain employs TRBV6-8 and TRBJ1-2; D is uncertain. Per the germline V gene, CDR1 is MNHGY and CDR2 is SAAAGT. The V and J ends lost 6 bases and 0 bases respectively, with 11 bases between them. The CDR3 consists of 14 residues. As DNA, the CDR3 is TGTGCCAGCAGCGAAGGGAAAACTAACTATGGCTACACCTTC. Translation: CASSEGKTNYGYTF.

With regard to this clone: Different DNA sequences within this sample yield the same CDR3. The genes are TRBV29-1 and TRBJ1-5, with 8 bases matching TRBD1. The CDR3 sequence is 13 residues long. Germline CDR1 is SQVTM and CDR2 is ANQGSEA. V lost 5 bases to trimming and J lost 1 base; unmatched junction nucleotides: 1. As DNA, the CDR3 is TGCAGCGTTAGGACAGGGAGCAATCAGCCCCAGCATTTT. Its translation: CSVRTGSNQPQHF.